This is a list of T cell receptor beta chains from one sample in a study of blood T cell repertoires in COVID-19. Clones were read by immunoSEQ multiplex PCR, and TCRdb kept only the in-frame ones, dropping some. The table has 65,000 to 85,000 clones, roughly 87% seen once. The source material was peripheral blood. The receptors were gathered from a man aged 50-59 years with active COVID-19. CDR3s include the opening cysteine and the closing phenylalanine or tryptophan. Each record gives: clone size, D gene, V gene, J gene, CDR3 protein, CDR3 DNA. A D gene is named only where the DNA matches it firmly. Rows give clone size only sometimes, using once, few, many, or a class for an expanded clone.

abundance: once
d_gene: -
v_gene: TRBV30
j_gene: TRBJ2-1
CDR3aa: CAWSVGPTTENEQFF
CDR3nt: TGTGCCTGGAGTGTGGGCCCGACTACTGAAAATGAGCAGTTCTTC

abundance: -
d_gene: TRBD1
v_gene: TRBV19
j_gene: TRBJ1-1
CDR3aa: CASSTWTGARTEAFF
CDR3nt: TGTGCCAGTAGTACGTGGACAGGGGCGAGGACTGAAGCTTTCTTT

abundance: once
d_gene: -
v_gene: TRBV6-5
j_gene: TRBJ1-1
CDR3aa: CASSYQARNTEAFF
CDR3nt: TGTGCCAGCAGTTACCAGGCAAGGAACACTGAAGCTTTCTTT

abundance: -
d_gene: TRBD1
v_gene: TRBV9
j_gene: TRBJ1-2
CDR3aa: CASSPRTGGEYGYTF
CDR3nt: TGTGCCAGCAGCCCCCGGACAGGGGGGGAGTATGGCTACACCTTC

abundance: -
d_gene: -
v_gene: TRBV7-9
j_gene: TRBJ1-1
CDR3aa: CASSLEWSGAEAFF
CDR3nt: TGTGCCAGCAGCTTAGAATGGTCAGGGGCTGAAGCTTTCTTT

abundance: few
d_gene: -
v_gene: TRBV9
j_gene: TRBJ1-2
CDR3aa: CASSGGYRPNTYGYTF
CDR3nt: TGTGCCAGCAGCGGTGGATACAGGCCTAATACGTATGGCTACACCTTC

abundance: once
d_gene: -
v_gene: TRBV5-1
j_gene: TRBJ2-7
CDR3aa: CASSPEGLLDYEQYF
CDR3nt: TGCGCCAGCAGCCCAGAGGGACTTCTAGACTACGAGCAGTACTTC

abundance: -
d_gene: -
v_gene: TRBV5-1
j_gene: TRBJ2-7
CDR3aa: CASSQYDSYEQYF
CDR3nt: TGCGCCAGCAGCCAGTACGACAGCTACGAGCAGTACTTC

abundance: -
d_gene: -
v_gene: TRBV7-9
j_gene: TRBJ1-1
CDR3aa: CASSLWEGRPSTEAFF
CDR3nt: TGTGCCAGCAGCTTATGGGAGGGGCGGCCGAGCACTGAAGCTTTCTTT

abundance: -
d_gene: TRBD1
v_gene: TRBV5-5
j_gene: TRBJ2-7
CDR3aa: CASSSTDRGSYEQYF
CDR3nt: TGTGCCAGCAGTTCGACAGACAGGGGATCCTACGAGCAGTACTTC

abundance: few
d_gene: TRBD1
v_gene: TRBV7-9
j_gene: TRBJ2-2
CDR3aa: CASSFTRDSHTGELFF
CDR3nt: TGTGCCAGCAGCTTCACCCGGGACAGCCACACCGGGGAGCTGTTTTTT